This TCR beta chain was identified during a study of cytomegalovirus exposure and HLA in healthy donors. The CDR3 runs 17 residues. V lost 0 bases and J lost 4, with 16 bases in between. Per germline, CDR1 LNHNV and CDR2 YYDKDF (reference sequence). Use of 60 Vbeta and 13 Jbeta primers characterized the PCR. Sequenced by immunoSEQ multiplex PCR; TCRdb stores in-frame clones only, minus some. The sample includes under 100,000 clones, around 73% of them seen just once. The chain recombines TRBV15 with TRBJ1-5; perhaps TRBD1 as D (6 bases). Material for sequencing was PBMCs. The clonotype originates from a man aged 45-65 years in good health and CMV-seronegative. Here the CDR3 reads CATSRDLSGTQNQPQHF. DNA for the CDR3: TGTGCCACCAGCAGAGATCTCTCAGGGACACAAAATCAGCCCCAGCATTTT.